The rows below give T cell receptor beta chains drawn from one sample of a study of blood T cell repertoires in COVID-19. The table came from immunoSEQ multiplex PCR; TCRdb's copy has only in-frame clones and leaves some out. The sample shows hundreds of thousands of clones, roughly four fifths of them seen only once. What was sequenced was peripheral blood. The source of these receptors is a woman older than 75 with acute or convalescent COVID-19. Both conserved end residues are part of each CDR3. D genes are given only for firm matches. Clone size is not always given. Where it is, it says once, few, many or a class for expanded clones.

CDR3 DNA: TGTGCCAGCAGCTTAGGCAGTTTCGGAAACACCATATATTTT; CDR3 protein: CASSLGSFGNTIYF; V gene: TRBV7-2; clone size: NA; CDR3 length: 14; D gene: NA; J gene: TRBJ1-3
CDR3 DNA: TGTGCCAGCAGTGAATTTCGGCGGGGGGGCCGGGAGACCCAGTACTTC; CDR3 protein: CASSEFRRGGRETQYF; V gene: TRBV6-1; clone size: few; CDR3 length: 16; D gene: TRBD2; J gene: TRBJ2-5
CDR3 DNA: TGTGCCAGCAGTCAAAAGCCCGGACAGGGACCCTACGAGCAGTACTTC; CDR3 protein: CASSQKPGQGPYEQYF; V gene: TRBV27; clone size: NA; CDR3 length: 16; D gene: TRBD1; J gene: TRBJ2-7
CDR3 DNA: TGTGCCAGCGGCTTAGGAGAGTGGCCTGGAGAAACGCAGTATTTT; CDR3 protein: CASGLGEWPGETQYF; V gene: TRBV7-2; clone size: NA; CDR3 length: 15; D gene: NA; J gene: TRBJ2-3
CDR3 DNA: TGTGCCAGCTCACCAAGGGACACCCACTACGAGCAGTACTTC; CDR3 protein: CASSPRDTHYEQYF; V gene: TRBV18; clone size: NA; CDR3 length: 14; D gene: NA; J gene: TRBJ2-7
CDR3 DNA: TGCGCCAGCAGCTTGGGGGGGGGAAATCAGCCCCAGCATTTT; CDR3 protein: CASSLGGGNQPQHF; V gene: TRBV5-1; clone size: NA; CDR3 length: 14; D gene: NA; J gene: TRBJ1-5
CDR3 DNA: TGTGCCAGCAGCTTAGCGCGGGGGGGCGGGCCCTACAATGAGCAGTTCTTC; CDR3 protein: CASSLARGGGPYNEQFF; V gene: TRBV7-6; clone size: few; CDR3 length: 17; D gene: TRBD2; J gene: TRBJ2-1
CDR3 DNA: TGTGCCAGCAGCTTGACTAGCGGGTACAACAACAATGAGCAGTTCTTC; CDR3 protein: CASSLTSGYNNNEQFF; V gene: TRBV7-3; clone size: NA; CDR3 length: 16; D gene: TRBD2; J gene: TRBJ2-1
CDR3 DNA: TGTGCCAGCAGTTACTCGGGTCGGACTACGCACAATGAGCAGTTCTTC; CDR3 protein: CASSYSGRTTHNEQFF; V gene: TRBV6-5; clone size: NA; CDR3 length: 16; D gene: NA; J gene: TRBJ2-1
CDR3 DNA: TGTGCCAGTCGGGACAGGGAGGGGACTGAAGCTTTCTTT; CDR3 protein: CASRDREGTEAFF; V gene: TRBV6-5; clone size: NA; CDR3 length: 13; D gene: TRBD1; J gene: TRBJ1-1
CDR3 DNA: TGTGCCAGCAGTGACGGACAGGGTCAAAAACTGTTTTTT; CDR3 protein: CASSDGQGQKLFF; V gene: TRBV6-1; clone size: NA; CDR3 length: 13; D gene: TRBD1; J gene: TRBJ1-4
CDR3 DNA: TGTGCCAGCCGGGACACTGATGGCTACACCTTC; CDR3 protein: CASRDTDGYTF; V gene: TRBV19; clone size: NA; CDR3 length: 11; D gene: NA; J gene: TRBJ1-2
CDR3 DNA: TGTGCCAGTAGTTCGGACAGGACCTACGAGCAGTACTTC; CDR3 protein: CASSSDRTYEQYF; V gene: TRBV19; clone size: NA; CDR3 length: 13; D gene: TRBD1; J gene: TRBJ2-7
CDR3 DNA: TGTGCCAGCAGTTCCCCTAGCACAGATACGCAGTATTTT; CDR3 protein: CASSSPSTDTQYF; V gene: TRBV28; clone size: NA; CDR3 length: 13; D gene: NA; J gene: TRBJ2-3